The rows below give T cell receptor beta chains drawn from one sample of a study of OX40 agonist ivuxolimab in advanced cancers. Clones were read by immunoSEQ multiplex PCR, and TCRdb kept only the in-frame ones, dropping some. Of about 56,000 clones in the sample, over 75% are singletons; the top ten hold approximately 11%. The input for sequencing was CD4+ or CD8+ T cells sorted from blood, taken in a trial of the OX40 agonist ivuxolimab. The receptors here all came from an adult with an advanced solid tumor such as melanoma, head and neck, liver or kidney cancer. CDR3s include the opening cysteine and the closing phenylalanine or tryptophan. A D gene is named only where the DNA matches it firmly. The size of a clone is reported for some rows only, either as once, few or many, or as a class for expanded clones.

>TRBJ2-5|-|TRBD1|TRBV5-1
TGCGCCAGCAGCTGGACAGGGGGCCAAGAGACCCAGTACTTC
CASSWTGGQETQYF
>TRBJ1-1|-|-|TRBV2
TGTGCCAGCAGGGGTGGGAACACTGAAGCTTTCTTT
CASRGGNTEAFF
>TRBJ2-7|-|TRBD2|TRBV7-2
TGTGCCAGCAGTGGGAGCGGGGGGTTTGGTTACGAGCAGTACTTC
CASSGSGGFGYEQYF
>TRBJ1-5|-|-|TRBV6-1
TGTGCCAGCAGTGCAGGGAATCAGCCCCAGCATTTT
CASSAGNQPQHF
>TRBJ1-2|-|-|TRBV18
TGTGCCAGCTCACCACCGGGTGACTATGGCTACACCTTC
CASSPPGDYGYTF
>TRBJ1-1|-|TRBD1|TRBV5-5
TGTGCCAGCAGGGGGACAGGGAACACTGAAGCTTTCTTT
CASRGTGNTEAFF
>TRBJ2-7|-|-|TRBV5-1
TGCGCCAGCAGCTTGGCGGCAGATTCCTACGAGCAGTACTTC
CASSLAADSYEQYF
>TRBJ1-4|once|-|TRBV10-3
TGTGCCACTCAGGGAGCAACTAATGAAAAACTGTTTTTT
CATQGATNEKLFF
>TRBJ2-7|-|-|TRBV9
TGTGCCAGCAGCCCCGCTTCCCACTCCTACGAGCAGTACTTC
CASSPASHSYEQYF
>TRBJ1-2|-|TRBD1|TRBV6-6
TGTGCCAGCGCGTTAGGAACAGGGGGCTATGGCTACACCTTC
CASALGTGGYGYTF
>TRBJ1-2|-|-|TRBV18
TGTGCCAGCTCACCCCGGGGTGGGGGCGCCTTCGATGGCTACACCTTC
CASSPRGGGAFDGYTF
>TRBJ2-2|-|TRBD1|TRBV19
TGTGCCAGTAGTATTCTTAGGCAGGGGGCAAACACCGGGGAGCTGTTTTTT
CASSILRQGANTGELFF
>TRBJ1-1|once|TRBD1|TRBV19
TGTGCCAGTAAGGTGAGGGACAGGCCGGATCCTGAAGCTTTCTTT
CASKVRDRPDPEAFF
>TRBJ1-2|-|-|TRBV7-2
TGTGCCAGCAACGAAGGGACCCGGGGGGATGGCTACACCTTC
CASNEGTRGDGYTF
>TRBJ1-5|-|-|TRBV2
TGTGCCAGCAGTATGGGAAATGGCAATCAGCCCCAGCATTTT
CASSMGNGNQPQHF
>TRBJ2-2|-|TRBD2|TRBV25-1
TGTGCCAGCAGTGCAACTAGCGGGAGTTATTCCGGGGAGCTGTTTTTT
CASSATSGSYSGELFF